These 11 T cell receptor beta chains originate from one sample sequenced in a study of molecular identifiers for immune sequencing clone quantification. Using its own MiXCR run on the PCR reads, TCRdb lists one record per CDR3 protein. The table lists some 650,000 distinct CDR3 sequences, approximately 20% of them singletons, with roughly 0.83% in the top ten. Sequencing input: naive CD8+ T cells from blood, with Jurkat cell RNA spiked in. Regarding subset: FACS-sorted CD8+CD4-CCR7+CD45RA+ naive T cells. These TCRs come from a human donor in good health. Some libraries in this study had Jurkat cell RNA spiked in.

The chain couples TRBV7-2 to TRBJ2-3; no firm D call. V was trimmed by 0 bases and J by 0 bases, leaving 10 bases between them. The CDR3 covers 16 residues. Germline V gene lookup returns CDR1 SGHTA and CDR2 FQGNSA. The CDR3 loop is CASSLARTTSTDTQYF. The CDR3 DNA reads TGTGCCAGCAGCTTAGCGCGAACAACTAGCACAGATACGCAGTATTTT.

A remark on this clonotype: A much larger clone lies a single base off, so this may be a read error. The V gene is TRBV20-1, the J gene TRBJ1-1, with a possible D match to TRBD1 (5 bases). V lost 6 bases to trimming and J lost 14 bases, with 19 bases between them. Germline CDR1 DFQATT, CDR2 SNEGSKA (reference sequence). The CDR3 spans 11 residues. CDR3 loop: CSAPGTPAAFF. The DNA for the CDR3 is TGCAGTGCGCCCGGGACGCCGGCCGCGTTCTTT.

This clonotype came up many times. The DNA of the CDR3 is TGTGCCAGCAGCTTAGAGGTCGAAGGTGAAAAACTGTTTTTT. It encodes CASSLEVEGEKLFF. The chain links TRBV7-9 to TRBJ1-4; D gene uncertain. The CDR3 loop spans 14 amino acids. Trimming pared 1 base from V and 7 bases from J, leaving 10 bases between. CDR1 and CDR2 (germline): SEHNR, FQNEAQ (reference sequence). Full variable domain (missing parts from reference TRBV7-9 and TRBJ1-4): DTGVSQNPRHKITKRGQNVTFRCDPISEHNRLYWYRQTLGQGPEFLTYFQNEAQLEKSRLLSDRFSAERPKGSFSTLEIQRTEQGDSAMYLCASSLEVEGEKLFFGSGTQLSVL.

This clonotype has ten or more counts. The J gene is TRBJ1-1, the V gene TRBV29-1, with unresolved D. This CDR3 is built from 14 residues. V lost 3 bases to trimming and J lost 0 bases, with 11 bases between them. Germline V CDR1 and CDR2: SQVTM, ANQGSEA. The DNA for the CDR3 is TGCAGCGTTGATCCAGGATCCATGAACACTGAAGCTTTCTTT. Translating it yields CSVDPGSMNTEAFF.

There are many counts of this clonotype. The chain recombines TRBV19 with TRBJ1-5; D gene ambiguous. Germline V gene lookup returns CDR1 LNHDA and CDR2 SQIVND (reference sequence). V was shortened by 10 bases and J by 4 bases, with 17 bases between the two germline ends. This CDR3 region has 14 residues. CDR3 region: CAISNPEQNQPQHF. The CDR3 DNA reads TGTGCCATAAGTAATCCCGAACAAAATCAGCCCCAGCATTTT.

On this clonotype itself: This may stem from a read error, because a much larger clone lies one nucleotide away. As the CDR3 is not closed by the conserved phenylalanine or tryptophan, this likely results from a read error. The J gene is TRBJ1-1, the V gene TRBV18; D unresolved. V was clipped by 6 bases and J by 7 bases, with 9 bases between them. CDR3 size: 11 residues. Germline CDR1 and CDR2: KGHSH and LQKENI. CDR3 residues: CASSAGNEAFC. The CDR3 DNA is TGTGCCAGCTCGGCCGGGAATGAAGCTTTCTGT.

This clonotype was recorded many times. The chain combines TRBV30 with TRBJ2-2; no clear D gene. CDR1 GTSNPN and CDR2 SVGIG come from the germline V gene (reference sequence). The CDR3 is 15 amino acids. V was trimmed by 4 bases and J by 1 base, leaving 13 bases between them. The CDR3 protein is CAWTYGPKNTGELFF. CDR3 bases: TGTGCCTGGACCTATGGACCCAAGAACACCGGGGAGCTGTTTTTT. Combining the CDR3 with reference TRBV30 and TRBJ2-2 gives the whole variable domain SQTIHQWPATLVQPVGSPLSLECTVEGTSNPNLYWYRQAAGRGLQLLFYSVGIGQISSEVPQNLSASRPQDRQFILSSKKLLLSDSGFYLCAWTYGPKNTGELFFGEGSRLTVL.

This clonotype occurred many times. This chain uses TRBV7-9 with TRBJ2-2, with D tentatively TRBD2 (7 bases). With 4 bases removed from V and 3 bases from J, the gap between germline ends came to 15 bases. This CDR3 region has 16 residues. Germline V gene lookup returns CDR1 SEHNR and CDR2 FQNEAQ (reference sequence). The CDR3 reads CASSSGGGPYTGELFF. The DNA of the CDR3 is TGTGCCAGCAGCTCAGGCGGGGGCCCCTACACCGGGGAGCTGTTTTTT.

This clonotype has a count of ten or more. V usage is TRBV29-1 and J usage is TRBJ2-7; weak D call: TRBD2 (6 bases). Trimming shortened V by 6 bases and J by 4 bases, and 16 bases separated the two germline ends. The CDR3 covers 13 residues. From germline, CDR1 is SQVTM and CDR2 ANQGSEA. CDR3: CSVAGLRLYEQYF. CDR3 bases: TGCAGCGTCGCGGGACTGCGGCTTTACGAGCAGTACTTC.

This clonotype was seen ten or more times. This chain links TRBV12-3 or TRBV12-4 with TRBJ1-1, with a weak D call TRBD1 (6 bases). V dropped 2 bases and J dropped 0 bases, with 10 bases sitting between them. The length of the CDR3 is 15 residues. Here the CDR3 DNA reads TGTGCCAGCAGTTTAATACAGGGTTTGAACACTGAAGCTTTCTTT. Translating gives CASSLIQGLNTEAFF.

The table lists this clonotype with a few counts. This rearrangement joins TRBV6-5 to TRBJ1-2; D remains unclear. CDR1 and CDR2 from the germline V gene are MNHEY and SVGAGI. The length of the CDR3 is 16 residues. The V end lost 6 bases, the J end lost 6 bases, and 23 bases lay between the germline ends. CDR3 sequence: CASSTVVSGIGDGYTF. The CDR3 DNA reads as TGTGCCAGCAGCACCGTCGTTTCGGGGATTGGTGATGGCTACACCTTC.